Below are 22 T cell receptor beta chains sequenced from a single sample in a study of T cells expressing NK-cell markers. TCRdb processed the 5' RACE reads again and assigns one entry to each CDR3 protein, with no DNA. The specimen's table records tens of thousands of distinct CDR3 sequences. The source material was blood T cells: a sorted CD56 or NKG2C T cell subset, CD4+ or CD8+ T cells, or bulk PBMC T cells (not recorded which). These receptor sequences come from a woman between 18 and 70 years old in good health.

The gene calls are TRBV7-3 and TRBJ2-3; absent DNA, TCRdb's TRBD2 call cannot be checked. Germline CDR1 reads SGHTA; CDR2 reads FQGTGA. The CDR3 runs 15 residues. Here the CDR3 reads CASSWAGGGTDTQYF.

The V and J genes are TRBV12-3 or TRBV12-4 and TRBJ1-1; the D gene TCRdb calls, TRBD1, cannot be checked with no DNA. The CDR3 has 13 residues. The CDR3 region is CASSPRAGTEAFF.

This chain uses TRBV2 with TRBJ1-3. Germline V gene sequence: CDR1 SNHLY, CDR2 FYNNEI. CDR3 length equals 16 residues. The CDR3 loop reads CASSVDGTPTGNTIYF.

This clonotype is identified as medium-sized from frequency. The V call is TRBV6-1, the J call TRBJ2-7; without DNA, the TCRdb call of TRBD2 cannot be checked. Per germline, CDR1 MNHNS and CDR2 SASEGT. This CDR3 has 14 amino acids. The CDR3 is CATRKSLQNYEQYF.

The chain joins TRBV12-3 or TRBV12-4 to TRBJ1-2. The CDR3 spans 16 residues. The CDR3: CASSLREATAVTGYTF.

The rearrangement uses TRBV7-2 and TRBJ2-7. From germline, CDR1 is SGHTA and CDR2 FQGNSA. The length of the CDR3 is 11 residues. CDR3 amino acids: CASSPFEEQYF.

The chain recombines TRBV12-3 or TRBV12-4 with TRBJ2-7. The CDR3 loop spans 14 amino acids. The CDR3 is CASTENLGQYEQYF.

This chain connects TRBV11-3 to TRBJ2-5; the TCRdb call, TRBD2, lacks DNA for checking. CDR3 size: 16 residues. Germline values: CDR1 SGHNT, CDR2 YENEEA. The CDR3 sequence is CASSLRAGGSQETQYF.

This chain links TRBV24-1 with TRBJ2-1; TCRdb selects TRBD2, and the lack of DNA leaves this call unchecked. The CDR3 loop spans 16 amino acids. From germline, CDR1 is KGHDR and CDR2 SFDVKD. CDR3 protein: CATSDPGTSPDNEQFF.

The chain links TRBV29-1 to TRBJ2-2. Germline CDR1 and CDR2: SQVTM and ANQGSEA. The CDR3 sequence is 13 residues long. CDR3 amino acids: CSVDGGAAGELFF.

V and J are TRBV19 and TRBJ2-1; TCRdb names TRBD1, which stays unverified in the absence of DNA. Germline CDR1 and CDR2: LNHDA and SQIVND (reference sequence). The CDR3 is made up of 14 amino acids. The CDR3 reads CASSAGGDYNEQFF.

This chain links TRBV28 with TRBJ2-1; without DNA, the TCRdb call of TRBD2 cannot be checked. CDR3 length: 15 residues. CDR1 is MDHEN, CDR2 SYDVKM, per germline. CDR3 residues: CASSPTSGRDNEQFF.

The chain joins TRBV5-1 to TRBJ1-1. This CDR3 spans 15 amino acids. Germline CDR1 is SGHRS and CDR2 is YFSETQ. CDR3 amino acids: CASSPEQVSNTEAFF.

The CDR3 sequence is CASSYRDSNNEQFF. The V call is TRBV6-2 or TRBV6-3, the J call TRBJ2-1. The germline gives CDR1 MNHEY, CDR2 SVGEGT. The CDR3 is 14 residues long.

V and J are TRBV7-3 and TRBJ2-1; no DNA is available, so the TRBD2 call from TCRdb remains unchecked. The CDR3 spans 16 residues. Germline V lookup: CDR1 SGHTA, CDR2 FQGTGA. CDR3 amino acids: CASSLVGSGIGNEQFF.

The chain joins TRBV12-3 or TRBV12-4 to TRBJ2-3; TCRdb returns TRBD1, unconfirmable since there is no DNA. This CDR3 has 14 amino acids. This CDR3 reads CASSFAGGEDTQYF.

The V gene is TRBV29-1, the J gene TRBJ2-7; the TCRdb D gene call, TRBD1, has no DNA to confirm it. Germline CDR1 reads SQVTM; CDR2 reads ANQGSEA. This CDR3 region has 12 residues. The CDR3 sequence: CSVKGHYYEQYF.

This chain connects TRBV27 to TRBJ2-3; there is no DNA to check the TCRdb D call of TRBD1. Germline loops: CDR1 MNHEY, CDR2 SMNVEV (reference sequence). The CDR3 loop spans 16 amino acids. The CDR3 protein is CASSLKGTAFGDTQYF.

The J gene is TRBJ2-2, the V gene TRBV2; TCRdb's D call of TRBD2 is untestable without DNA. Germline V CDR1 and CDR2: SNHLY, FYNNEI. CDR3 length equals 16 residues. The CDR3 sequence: CASSVRAGGSTGELFF.

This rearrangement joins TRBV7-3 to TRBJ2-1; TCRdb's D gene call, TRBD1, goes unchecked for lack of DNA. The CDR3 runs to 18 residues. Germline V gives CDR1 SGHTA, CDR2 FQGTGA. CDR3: CASSVQGFDPLRYNEQFF.

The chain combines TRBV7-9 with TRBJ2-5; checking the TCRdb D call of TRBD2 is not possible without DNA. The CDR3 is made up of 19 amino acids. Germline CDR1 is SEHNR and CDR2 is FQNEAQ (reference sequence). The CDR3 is CASSPPGSGRAGRQETQYF.

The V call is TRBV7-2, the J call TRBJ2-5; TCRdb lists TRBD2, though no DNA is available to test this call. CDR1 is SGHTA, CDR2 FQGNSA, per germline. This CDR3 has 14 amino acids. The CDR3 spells CASSLDLGGETQYF.